This T cell receptor (beta chain) was sequenced for a study of shared clonotypes between healthy human individuals. Study-wide results and limits: Relative to their counterparts shared across all four donors, non-shared clonotypes exhibited diminished generation probabilities. Memory subsets generally showed lower estimated richness than naive subsets.

The CDR3 has 14 amino acids. CDR1 and CDR2 (germline): LGHNA, YSLEER. V was clipped by 0 bases and J by 6 bases; unmatched bases: 2. CD4+ cells were split into CD45RA+ naive and CD45RA-negative memory subsets. Of note for this clone: No antigen is known for it.

The assay was immunoSEQ multiplex PCR, and TCRdb's table has in-frame clones only and misses some. The sample has 2 million to 2.5 million clones; roughly 95% are singletons. The material sequenced was naive CD4+ T cells sorted from blood. The subset denotes: CD45RA+ positively selected. The sequence came from a man aged 18 to 29 in good health. The V and J genes are TRBV4-3 and TRBJ1-5, with TRBD1 identical over 7 bases. CDR3 DNA: TGCGCCAGCAGCCAAGAAAAGGGGGCTCAGCCCCAGCATTTT. Translated: CASSQEKGAQPQHF.